A single sample gave rise to the 20 T cell receptor beta chains below, sequenced in a study of low-dose radiotherapy and immunotherapy resistance in tumors. Time point defined: before trial treatment. Covering alpha and beta chains, TRAV- and TRBV-specific primers were used for the first-strand cDNA. The authors amplified TCRs for about 20 PCR cycles with a constant-region primer and a V-primer adapter. TCRdb called the reads again in MiXCR, with one record for every CDR3 protein. Of around 65,000 distinct CDR3 sequences listed, about 25% are singletons. The specimen comprised PBMCs, sampled before treatment. These receptors were obtained from a male donor with rectosigmoid adenocarcinoma.

Remarks on this clonotype: With only one base between it and a far larger clone, this is likely a read error. The V gene is TRBV6-2 or TRBV6-3, the J gene TRBJ2-1; possibly TRBD1 for D (5 bases). V lost 8 bases to trimming and J lost 8 bases, with 19 bases between them. Germline lookup yields CDR1 MNHEY and CDR2 SVGEGT. The CDR3 sequence is 14 residues long. CDR3 sequence: CASCQVKGNDEQFF. The CDR3 DNA follows: TGTGCCAGCTGCCAAGTAAAGGGGAATGATGAGCAGTTCTTC.

The rearrangement links TRBV9 to TRBJ2-1; TRBD1 is a possible D gene (6 bases). Looked up from germline, CDR1 is SGDLS and CDR2 is YYNGEE. The CDR3 sequence is 14 residues long. The V end lost 0 bases, the J end lost 6 bases, and 10 bases lay between the germline ends. The DNA of the CDR3 is TGTGCCAGCAGCGTAGGTGTCAGGGGCAATGAGCAGTTCTTC. It encodes CASSVGVRGNEQFF.

This clonotype was detected a few times. V gene TRBV20-1 combines with J gene TRBJ2-1, with no clear D. The CDR3 totals 12 residues. Looked up from germline, CDR1 is DFQATT and CDR2 is SNEGSKA (reference sequence). V was clipped by 1 base and J by 5 bases, with 6 bases between them. The CDR3 spells CSARGQNNEQFF. The CDR3 DNA is TGCAGTGCTAGAGGACAAAACAATGAGCAGTTCTTC.

This clonotype was observed many times. In nucleotides, the CDR3 is TGTGCCAGTAGTGGGAGGACTAGCGGGAGTCGGGATGAGCAGTTCTTC. Its protein is CASSGRTSGSRDEQFF. The V and J genes are TRBV19 and TRBJ2-1, with TRBD2 matching 13 bases. Trimming removed 5 bases from V and 8 bases from J; junction bases left unmatched: 9. The CDR3 runs 16 residues. Germline V lookup: CDR1 LNHDA, CDR2 SQIVND (reference sequence).

This clonotype was counted ten times or more. This rearrangement joins TRBV5-1 to TRBJ2-1; 14 bases fit TRBD2. The junction had 11 bases not matched to a gene; V was cut back by 1 base and J by 8 bases. Germline lookup yields CDR1 SGHRS and CDR2 YFSETQ. The CDR3 length is 18 residues. As DNA, the CDR3 is TGCGCCAGCAGCTTGCTAAAAGCGGGACTAGCGGGGGTGGATGAGCAGTTCTTC. It is translated as CASSLLKAGLAGVDEQFF.

The V gene is TRBV7-2, the J gene TRBJ2-7; 7 positions match TRBD2. The CDR3 loop spans 16 amino acids. V lost 3 bases and J lost 3; bases outside the gene matches: 11. Germline V gives CDR1 SGHTA, CDR2 FQGNSA. The CDR3 is CASSFAPAGVNYEQYF. Here the CDR3 DNA reads TGTGCCAGCAGCTTTGCACCCGCGGGGGTAAACTACGAGCAGTACTTC.

In its sample, this clonotype was seen many times. The chain is built from TRBV6-2 or TRBV6-3 and TRBJ2-7; unclear D gene. The CDR3 extends over 14 amino acids. Trimming cost V 6 bases and J 3 bases, with 15 bases left between them. Germline V lookup: CDR1 MNHEY, CDR2 SVGEGT. CDR3 DNA sequence: TGTGCCAGCAGCTTACATCCATTAAGCTACGAGCAGTACTTC. It encodes CASSLHPLSYEQYF.

This clonotype showed up many times. The chain carries TRBV11-2 and TRBJ2-7; no reliable D call. The V and J ends lost 5 bases and 3 bases respectively, with 5 bases between them. Germline V gene data show CDR1 as SGHAT and CDR2 as FQNNGV. The CDR3 has 11 amino acids. The CDR3 here is CASSTGYEQYF. As DNA, the CDR3 is TGTGCCAGCAGCACTGGCTACGAGCAGTACTTC.

This clonotype was found a few times. The chain employs TRBV11-2 and TRBJ2-3; 8 bases match TRBD1. The V segment lost 2 bases and the J segment 4 bases; nucleotides outside the gene matches: 14. CDR1 and CDR2 (germline): SGHAT, FQNNGV. The CDR3 sequence is 18 residues long. CDR3 region: CASSLKYRDRGRADTQYF. The CDR3 DNA sequence: TGTGCCAGCAGCTTAAAATACCGCGACAGGGGAAGGGCAGATACGCAGTATTTT.

The chain couples TRBV12-3 or TRBV12-4 to TRBJ1-6; TRBD1 agrees at 8 bases. The length of the CDR3 is 14 residues. V was clipped by 3 bases and J by 9 bases; unmatched bases: 4. For the CDR3, the DNA is TGTGCCAGCAGTTTTAACAGGGGGATTTCACCCCTCCACTTT. Amino acid sequence: CASSFNRGISPLHF.

This clonotype has ten or more counts. V and J are TRBV9 and TRBJ1-4; 11 positions match TRBD1. The germline V gene has CDR1 SGDLS and CDR2 YYNGEE. This CDR3 region has 17 residues. Unmatched junction bases numbered 9, after V lost 4 bases and J lost 4 bases. DNA for the CDR3: TGTGCCAGCAGCTCCCGGACAGGGGGCGGGTTTAATGAAAAACTGTTTTTT. It codes for CASSSRTGGGFNEKLFF.

Notes on this clonotype: A far larger clone is only one base removed, so a read error is likely. The CDR3 DNA reads as TGTGCCAGCAGCTCTTCCGGAGGACAGGGGGCTTACGAGCAGTTCTTC. Translated, it gives CASSSSGGQGAYEQFF. V gene TRBV28 combines with J gene TRBJ2-1; 11 bases map to TRBD1. Unmatched junction bases numbered 14, after V lost 6 bases and J lost 10 bases. Germline V CDR1 and CDR2: MDHEN, SYDVKM. This CDR3 is 16 amino acids long.

Concerning this clonotype: Because the CDR3's place on the DNA is in doubt, the DNA is left out and the CDR3 is given as listed by TCRdb. This chain links TRBV6-2 or TRBV6-3 with TRBJ1-4; the D segment call TRBD1 is taken from the table without a DNA check. Counting both end residues, the CDR3 totals 18 amino acids. Germline lookup yields CDR1 MNHEY and CDR2 SVGEGT. CDR3 region: CASSEHPSGSTNEKLFFF.

This clonotype was seen repeatedly, ten times or more. The V and J genes are TRBV19 and TRBJ2-7, with 8 bases that match TRBD2. This CDR3 region has 12 residues. The ends lost 8 bases at V and 6 bases at J; junction bases unmatched: 6. CDR1 is LNHDA, CDR2 SQIVND, per germline (reference sequence). CDR3: CASAAGVSEQYF. CDR3 sequence (DNA): TGTGCCAGTGCAGCGGGAGTATCCGAGCAGTACTTC.

In its sample, this clonotype was seen many times. The chain recombines TRBV9 with TRBJ2-7; possibly TRBD1 for D (6 bases). The CDR3 is 14 amino acids. Deletions cut 2 bases from V and 2 bases from J, with 11 bases between. Germline V lookup: CDR1 SGDLS, CDR2 YYNGEE. The CDR3 DNA sequence: TGTGCCAGCAGCGTCGGGACACCGCCCTACGAGCAGTACTTC. Translated, it gives CASSVGTPPYEQYF.

This clonotype was counted ten times or more. This chain uses TRBV28 with TRBJ2-3, with 7 nucleotides matching TRBD1. Trimming removed 7 bases from V and 4 bases from J; junction bases left unmatched: 8. The CDR3 spans 14 residues. Germline-derived CDR1 and CDR2 are MDHEN and SYDVKM. The CDR3 nucleotides read TGTGCCAGCAAAGGGGGACAGAGCTCAGATACGCAGTATTTT. It encodes CASKGGQSSDTQYF. Looking up the rest from reference TRBV28 and TRBJ2-3 gives the full variable domain: DVKVTQSSRYLVKRTGEKVFLECVQDMDHENMFWYRQDPGLGLRLIYFSYDVKMKEKGDIPEGYSVSREKKERFSLILESASTNQTSMYLCASKGGQSSDTQYFGPGTRLTVL.

This clonotype was picked up many times. This chain links TRBV30 with TRBJ1-3, with D tentatively TRBD1 (6 bases). Between the trimmed V and J ends, which lost 5 bases and 4 bases, there was a span of 12 bases. CDR1 GTSNPN and CDR2 SVGIG come from the germline V gene (reference sequence). This CDR3 comprises 13 residues. Here the CDR3 DNA reads TGTGCCTGGTCCCAGGGGATCGGAAACACCATATATTTT. Translation: CAWSQGIGNTIYF.

This clonotype was picked up a small number of times. The chain uses TRBV28 and TRBJ2-5; TRBD1 might be the D (5 bases). CDR1 is MDHEN, CDR2 SYDVKM, per germline. V lost 6 bases and J 2 bases, leaving 13 bases between the germline ends. The CDR3 spans 14 residues. The CDR3 nucleotides read TGTGCCAGCAGCTTCCAGGGTGCGCAAGAGACCCAGTACTTC. This translates into CASSFQGAQETQYF.

This clonotype was seen ten or more times. The rearrangement links TRBV5-1 to TRBJ2-5; unclear D gene. CDR3 length: 12 amino acids. The germline CDR1 and CDR2 sequences are SGHRS and YFSETQ. V was trimmed by 1 base and J by 5 bases, leaving 6 bases between them. CDR3 sequence (DNA): TGCGCCAGCAGCTTGACCAGTGAGACCCAGTACTTC. Encoded protein: CASSLTSETQYF.

This clonotype has ten or more counts. This chain connects TRBV6-2 or TRBV6-3 to TRBJ2-7; the match to TRBD1 covers 10 bases. In germline, CDR1 is MNHEY, CDR2 SVGEGT. This CDR3 comprises 14 residues. Unmatched junction bases numbered 7, after V lost 5 bases and J lost 6 bases. The CDR3 loop reads CASSGTGDVGEQYF. Here the CDR3 DNA reads TGTGCCAGCAGTGGGACAGGGGACGTGGGCGAGCAGTACTTC.